This T cell receptor beta chain was identified during a study of early T cells in non-severe SARS-CoV-2 infection. TCRdb re-called the 5' RACE reads with MiXCR, one entry per CDR3 protein. This sample yields about 29,000 distinct CDR3 sequences, of which under 6% are seen a single time; roughly 5.5% belongs to the top ten. Germline V gives CDR1 DFQATT, CDR2 SNEGSKA (reference sequence). With 4 bases clipped from V and 4 bases from J, the junction kept 6 bases outside the gene matches. This CDR3 spans 14 amino acids. This clonotype was seen repeatedly, ten times or more. Source material: whole blood. The origin of this receptor is an adult who was a healthcare worker with PCR-confirmed SARS-CoV-2 infection or an uninfected control (not recorded which). The genes are TRBV20-1 and TRBJ2-3; 9 positions agree with TRBD1. This CDR3 reads CSAIPGQGSDTQYF. For the CDR3, the DNA is TGCAGTGCTATACCGGGACAGGGTTCAGATACGCAGTATTTT.